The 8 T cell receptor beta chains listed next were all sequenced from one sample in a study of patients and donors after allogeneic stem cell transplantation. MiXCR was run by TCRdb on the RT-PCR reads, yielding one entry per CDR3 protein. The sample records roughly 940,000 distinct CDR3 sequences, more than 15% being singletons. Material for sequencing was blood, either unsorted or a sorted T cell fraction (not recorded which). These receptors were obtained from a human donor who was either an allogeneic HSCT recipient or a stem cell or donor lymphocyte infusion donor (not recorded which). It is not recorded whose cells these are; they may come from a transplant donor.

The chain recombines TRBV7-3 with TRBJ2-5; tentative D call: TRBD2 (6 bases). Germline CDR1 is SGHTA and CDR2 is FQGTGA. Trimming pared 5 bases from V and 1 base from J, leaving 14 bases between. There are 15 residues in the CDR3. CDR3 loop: CASSPAGGIQETQYF. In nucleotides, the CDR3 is TGTGCCAGCAGCCCCGCGGGCGGGATCCAAGAGACCCAGTACTTC.

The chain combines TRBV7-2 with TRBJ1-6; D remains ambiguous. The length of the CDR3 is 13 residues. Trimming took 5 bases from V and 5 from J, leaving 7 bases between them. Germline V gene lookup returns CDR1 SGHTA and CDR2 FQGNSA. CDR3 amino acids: CASSPSNNSPLHF. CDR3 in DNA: TGTGCCAGCAGCCCATCCAATAATTCACCCCTCCACTTT.

CDR3 amino acids: CSVGTGGFGNTIYF. The CDR3 DNA is TGCAGCGTTGGAACAGGGGGCTTTGGAAACACCATATATTTT. The gene calls are TRBV29-1 and TRBJ1-3; 9 bases are shared with TRBD1. Per germline, CDR1 SQVTM and CDR2 ANQGSEA. There are 14 residues in the CDR3. Trimming at V came to 4 bases and at J to 3 bases, leaving 4 bases not matched to a gene. Based on the CDR3 plus reference TRBV29-1 and TRBJ1-3, the full variable domain is SAVISQKPSRDICQRGTSLTIQCQVDSQVTMMFWYRQQPGQSLTLIATANQGSEATYESGFVIDKFPISRPNLTFSTLTVSNMSPEDSSIYLCSVGTGGFGNTIYFGEGSWLTVV.

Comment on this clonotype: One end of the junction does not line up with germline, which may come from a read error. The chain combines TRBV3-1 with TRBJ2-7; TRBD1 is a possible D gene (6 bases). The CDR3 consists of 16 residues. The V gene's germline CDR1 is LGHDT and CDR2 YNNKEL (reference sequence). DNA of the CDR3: TGTGCCAGCAGCCCCAGGAGGCCAGGGGTTTCCTCCGAGCAGTACTTC. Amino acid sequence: CASSPRRPGVSSEQYF.

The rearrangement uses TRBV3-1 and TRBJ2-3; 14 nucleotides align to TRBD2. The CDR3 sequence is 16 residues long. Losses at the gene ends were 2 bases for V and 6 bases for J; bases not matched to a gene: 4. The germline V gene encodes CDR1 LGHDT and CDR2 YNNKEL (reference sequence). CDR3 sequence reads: CASSQPRLAGGDTQYF. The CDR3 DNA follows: TGTGCCAGCAGCCAACCCAGACTAGCGGGAGGGGATACGCAGTATTTT.

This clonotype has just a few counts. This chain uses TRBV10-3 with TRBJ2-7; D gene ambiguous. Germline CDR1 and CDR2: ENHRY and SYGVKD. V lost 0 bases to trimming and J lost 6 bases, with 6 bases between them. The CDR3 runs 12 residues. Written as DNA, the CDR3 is TGTGCCATCAGTGAGTCGTTTGTCGAGCAGTACTTC. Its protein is CAISESFVEQYF.

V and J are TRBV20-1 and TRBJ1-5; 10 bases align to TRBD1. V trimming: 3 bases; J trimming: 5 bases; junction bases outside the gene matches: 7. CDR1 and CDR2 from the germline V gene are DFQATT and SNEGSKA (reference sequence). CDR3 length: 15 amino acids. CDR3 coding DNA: TGCAGTGCTAGTTACGGGACAGGGGCTGATCAGCCCCAGCATTTT. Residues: CSASYGTGADQPQHF.

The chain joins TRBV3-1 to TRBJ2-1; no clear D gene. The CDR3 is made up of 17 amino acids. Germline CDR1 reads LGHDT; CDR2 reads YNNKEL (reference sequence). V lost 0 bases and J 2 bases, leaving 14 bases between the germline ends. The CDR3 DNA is TGTGCCAGCAGCCAAGATGCAGTTAGAACCACCTACAATGAGCAGTTCTTC. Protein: CASSQDAVRTTYNEQFF.